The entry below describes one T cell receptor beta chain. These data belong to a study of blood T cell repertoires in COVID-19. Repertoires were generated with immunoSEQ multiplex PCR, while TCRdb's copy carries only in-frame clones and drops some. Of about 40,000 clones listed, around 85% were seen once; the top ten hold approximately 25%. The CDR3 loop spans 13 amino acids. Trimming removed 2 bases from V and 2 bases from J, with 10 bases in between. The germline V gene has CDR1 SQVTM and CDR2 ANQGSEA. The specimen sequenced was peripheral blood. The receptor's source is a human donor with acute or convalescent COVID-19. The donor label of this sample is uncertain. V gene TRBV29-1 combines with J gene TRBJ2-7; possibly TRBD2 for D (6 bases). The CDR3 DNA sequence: TGCAGCGTTGAACTGGGGGGTACCTACGAGCAGTACTTC. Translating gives CSVELGGTYEQYF.